A selection of T cell receptor beta chains follows, all from one sample in a study of CD8 T cells in ankylosing spondylitis. TCRdb called the 5' RACE reads again in MiXCR, with one record for every CDR3 protein. The sample gives 250,000 or so distinct CDR3 sequences, 20% to 30% of which show up once; over 0.55% is in the top ten. The sequencing input was blood, either unsorted or a sorted T cell fraction (not recorded which). Source of these receptors: a male donor with ankylosing spondylitis or in good health (not recorded which). The CDR3 runs from the conserved cysteine through the conserved F or W. The order of the fields is CDR3 protein, CDR3 DNA, D gene, clone size, V gene, J gene. The D gene is left open where the match is weak. Only some rows state a clone size, as once, few, many or a class for expanded clones.

CSRWAGGGTEAFF	TGCAGCCGCTGGGCAGGTGGAGGAACTGAAGCTTTCTTT	-	-	TRBV20-1	TRBJ1-1
CASSRAVETQYF	TGTGCCAGCAGCCGGGCGGTAGAGACCCAGTACTTC	-	once	TRBV7-9	TRBJ2-5
CASRPGTTQETQYF	TGCGCCAGCAGGCCGGGGACTACCCAAGAGACCCAGTACTTC	TRBD2	-	TRBV5-1	TRBJ2-5
CASSFSGGAINEQYF	TGTGCCAGCAGCTTCAGCGGGGGGGCCATCAACGAGCAGTACTTC	TRBD2	-	TRBV7-2	TRBJ2-7
CSVESGMNTEAFF	TGCAGCGTTGAATCCGGGATGAACACTGAAGCTTTCTTT	-	few	TRBV29-1	TRBJ1-1
CASSLEMGQDSGANVLTF	TGCGCCAGCAGCTTGGAGATGGGACAGGACTCTGGGGCCAACGTCCTGACTTTC	TRBD1	many	TRBV5-1	TRBJ2-6
CAISESGQLNSPLHF	TGTGCCATCAGTGAGTCGGGGCAGCTTAATTCACCCCTCCACTTT	-	-	TRBV10-3	TRBJ1-6
CSAHPNPYEQYF	TGCAGTGCTCACCCGAACCCCTACGAGCAGTACTTC	-	-	TRBV20-1	TRBJ2-7
CASTNQGYEKLFF	TGTGCCAGCACCAACCAGGGTTATGAAAAACTGTTTTTT	-	once	TRBV12-3/TRBV12-4	TRBJ1-4
CASRVQSSVEKLFF	TGTGCCAGCAGGGTACAGTCAAGCGTGGAAAAACTGTTTTTT	-	-	TRBV2	TRBJ1-4